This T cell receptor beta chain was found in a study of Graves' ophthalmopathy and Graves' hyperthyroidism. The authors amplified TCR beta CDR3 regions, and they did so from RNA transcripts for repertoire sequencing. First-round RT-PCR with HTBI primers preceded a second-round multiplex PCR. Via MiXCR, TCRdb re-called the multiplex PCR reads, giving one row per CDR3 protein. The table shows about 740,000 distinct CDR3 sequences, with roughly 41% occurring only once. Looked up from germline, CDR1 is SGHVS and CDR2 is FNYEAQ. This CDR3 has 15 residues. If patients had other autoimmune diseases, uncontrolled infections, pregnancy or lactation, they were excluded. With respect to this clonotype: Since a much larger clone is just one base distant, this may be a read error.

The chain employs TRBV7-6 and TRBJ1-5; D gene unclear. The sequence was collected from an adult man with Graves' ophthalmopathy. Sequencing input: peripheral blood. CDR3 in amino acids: CAGSLAAGFGQPQHF. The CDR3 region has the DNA TGTGCCGGCAGCTTAGCGGCGGGATTCGGTCAGCCCCAGCATTTT. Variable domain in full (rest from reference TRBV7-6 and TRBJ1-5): GAGVSQSPRYKVTKRGQDVALRCDPISGHVSLYWYRQALGQGPEFLTYFNYEAQQDKSGLPNDRFSAERPEGSISTLTIQRTEQRDSAMYRCAGSLAAGFGQPQHFGDGTRLSIL.